This entry concerns a single T cell receptor beta chain. What it binds is unknown. Sequenced by immunoSEQ multiplex PCR; TCRdb stores in-frame clones only, minus some. The sample gives about 1,900,000 clones, about 95% of which show up once; 1% to 1.5% is in the top ten. Naive CD8 cells lacked CD45RO, underwent positive selection for CCR7 and left out terminally differentiated effector memory CD45RA+ cells. These data belong to a study of shared clonotypes between healthy human individuals. The study's findings and limits: Sampling included only blood; tissue repertoires likely differ. Rarefaction indicated that sorted-subset sequencing remained incomplete although depth was large. Across subsets, estimated richness was generally greater for naive than for memory populations.

There are 17 residues in the CDR3. V was shortened by 2 bases and J by 0 bases, with 14 bases between the two germline ends. Germline V gives CDR1 MNHNS, CDR2 SASEGT. Sequences were obtained from naive CD8+ T cells sorted from blood. This rearrangement joins TRBV6-1 to TRBJ1-5; the D is unclear. The origin of this receptor is a young man in good health. CDR3 in amino acids: CASSETWQIYSNQPQHF. CDR3 nucleotides: TGTGCCAGCAGTGAAACATGGCAGATTTATAGCAATCAGCCCCAGCATTTT.